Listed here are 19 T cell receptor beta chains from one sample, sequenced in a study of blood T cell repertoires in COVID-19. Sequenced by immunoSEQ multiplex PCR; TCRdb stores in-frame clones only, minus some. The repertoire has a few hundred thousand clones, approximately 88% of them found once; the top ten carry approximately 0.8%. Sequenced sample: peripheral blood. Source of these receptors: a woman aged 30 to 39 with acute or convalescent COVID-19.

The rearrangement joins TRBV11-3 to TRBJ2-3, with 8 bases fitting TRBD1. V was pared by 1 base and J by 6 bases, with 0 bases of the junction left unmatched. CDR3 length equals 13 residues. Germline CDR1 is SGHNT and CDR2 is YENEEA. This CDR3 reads CASSLAGGDTQYF. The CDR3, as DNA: TGTGCCAGCAGCTTAGCAGGGGGCGATACGCAGTATTTT.

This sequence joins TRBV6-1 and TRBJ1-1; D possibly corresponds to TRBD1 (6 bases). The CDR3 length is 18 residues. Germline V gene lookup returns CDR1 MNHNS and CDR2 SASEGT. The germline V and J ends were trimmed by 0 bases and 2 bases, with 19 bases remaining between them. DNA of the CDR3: TGTGCCAGCAGTGAAGCGTGGCTAGGCTTGGGGGCAAACACTGAAGCTTTCTTT. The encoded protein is CASSEAWLGLGANTEAFF.

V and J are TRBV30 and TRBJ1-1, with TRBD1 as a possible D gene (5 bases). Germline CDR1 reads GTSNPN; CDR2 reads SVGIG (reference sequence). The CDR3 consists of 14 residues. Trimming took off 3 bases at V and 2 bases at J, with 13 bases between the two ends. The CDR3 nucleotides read TGTGCCTGGAGCCGCAGCAGGGCCAACACTGAAGCTTTCTTT. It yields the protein CAWSRSRANTEAFF.

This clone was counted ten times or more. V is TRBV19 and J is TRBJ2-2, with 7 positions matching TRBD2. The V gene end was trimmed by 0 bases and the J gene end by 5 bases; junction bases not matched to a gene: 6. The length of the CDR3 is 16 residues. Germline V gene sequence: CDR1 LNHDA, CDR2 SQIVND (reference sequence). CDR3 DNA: TGTGCCAGTAGTATAGAGGCGGGAGTAAGAACCGGGGAGCTGTTTTTT. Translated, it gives CASSIEAGVRTGELFF.

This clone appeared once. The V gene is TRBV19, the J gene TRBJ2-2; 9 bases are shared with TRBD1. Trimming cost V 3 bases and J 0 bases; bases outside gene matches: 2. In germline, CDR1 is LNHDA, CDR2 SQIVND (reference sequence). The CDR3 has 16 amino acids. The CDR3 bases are TGTGCCAGTAGTATGGGACAGGGTTCGAACACCGGGGAGCTGTTTTTT. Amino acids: CASSMGQGSNTGELFF.

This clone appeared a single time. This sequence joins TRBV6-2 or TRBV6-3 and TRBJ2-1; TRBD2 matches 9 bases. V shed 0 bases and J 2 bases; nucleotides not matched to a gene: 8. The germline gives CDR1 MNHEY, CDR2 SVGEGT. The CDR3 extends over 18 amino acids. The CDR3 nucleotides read TGTGCCAGCAGTTACTCGATTAGGCGGGAGGGCCCCTACAATGAGCAGTTCTTC. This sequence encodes CASSYSIRREGPYNEQFF.

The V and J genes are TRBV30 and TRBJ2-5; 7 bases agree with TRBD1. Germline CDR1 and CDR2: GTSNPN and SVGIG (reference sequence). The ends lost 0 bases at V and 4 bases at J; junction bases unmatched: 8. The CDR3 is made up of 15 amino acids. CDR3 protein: CAWSVQRGLLETQYF. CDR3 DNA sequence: TGTGCCTGGAGTGTACAAAGGGGGCTCTTAGAGACCCAGTACTTC. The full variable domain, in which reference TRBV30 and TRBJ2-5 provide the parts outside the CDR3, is SQTIHQWPATLVQPVGSPLSLECTVEGTSNPNLYWYRQAAGRGLQLLFYSVGIGQISSEVPQNLSASRPQDRQFILSSKKLLLSDSGFYLCAWSVQRGLLETQYFGPGTRLLVL.

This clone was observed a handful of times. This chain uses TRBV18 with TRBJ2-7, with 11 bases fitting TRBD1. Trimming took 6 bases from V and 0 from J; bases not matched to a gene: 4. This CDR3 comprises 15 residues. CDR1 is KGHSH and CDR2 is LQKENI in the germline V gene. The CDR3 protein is CASSGTGGYSYEQYF. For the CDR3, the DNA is TGTGCCAGCTCCGGGACAGGGGGTTACTCCTACGAGCAGTACTTC.

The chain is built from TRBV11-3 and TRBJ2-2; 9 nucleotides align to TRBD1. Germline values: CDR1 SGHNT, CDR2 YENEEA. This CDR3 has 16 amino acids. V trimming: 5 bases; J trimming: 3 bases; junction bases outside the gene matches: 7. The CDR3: CASSRRQGVYTGELFF. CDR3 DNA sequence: TGTGCCAGCAGCCGCCGACAGGGGGTTTACACCGGGGAGCTGTTTTTT.

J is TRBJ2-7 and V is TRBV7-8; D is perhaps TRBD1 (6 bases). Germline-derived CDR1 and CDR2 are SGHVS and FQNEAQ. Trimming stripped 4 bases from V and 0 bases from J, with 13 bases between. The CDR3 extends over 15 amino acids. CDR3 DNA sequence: TGTGCCAGCAGCTCATACAGGGTGGCCTCCTACGAGCAGTACTTC. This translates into CASSSYRVASYEQYF.

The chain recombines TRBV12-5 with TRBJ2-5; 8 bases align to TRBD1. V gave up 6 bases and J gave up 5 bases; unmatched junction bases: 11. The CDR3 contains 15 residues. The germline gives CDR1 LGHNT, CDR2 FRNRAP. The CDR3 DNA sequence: TGTGCTAGTGGGTTAGGACAGGGTGGGGTGGAGACCCAGTACTTC. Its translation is CASGLGQGGVETQYF.

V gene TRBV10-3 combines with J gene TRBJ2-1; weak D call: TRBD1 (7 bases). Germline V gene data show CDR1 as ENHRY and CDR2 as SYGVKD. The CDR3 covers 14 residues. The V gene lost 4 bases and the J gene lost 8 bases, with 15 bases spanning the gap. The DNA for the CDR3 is TGTGCCATCAGTGGGCAGGGGGGATTGGATGAGCAGTTCTTC. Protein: CAISGQGGLDEQFF.

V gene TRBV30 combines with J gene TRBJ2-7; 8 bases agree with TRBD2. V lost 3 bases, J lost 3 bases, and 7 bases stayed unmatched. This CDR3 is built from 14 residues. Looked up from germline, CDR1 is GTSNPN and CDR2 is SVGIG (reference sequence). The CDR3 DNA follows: TGTGCCTGGAGCCTTGCTAGCGGGCTCTACGAGCAGTACTTC. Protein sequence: CAWSLASGLYEQYF. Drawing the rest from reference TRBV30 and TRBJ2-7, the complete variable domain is SQTIHQWPATLVQPVGSPLSLECTVEGTSNPNLYWYRQAAGRGLQLLFYSVGIGQISSEVPQNLSASRPQDRQFILSSKKLLLSDSGFYLCAWSLASGLYEQYFGPGTRLTVT.

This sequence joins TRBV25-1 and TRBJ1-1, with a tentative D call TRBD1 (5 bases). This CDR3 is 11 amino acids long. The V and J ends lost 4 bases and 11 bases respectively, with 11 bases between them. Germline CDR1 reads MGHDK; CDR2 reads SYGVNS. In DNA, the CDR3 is TGTGCCAGCAGTGGACAGTCTGGGGCTTTCTTT. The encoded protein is CASSGQSGAFF.

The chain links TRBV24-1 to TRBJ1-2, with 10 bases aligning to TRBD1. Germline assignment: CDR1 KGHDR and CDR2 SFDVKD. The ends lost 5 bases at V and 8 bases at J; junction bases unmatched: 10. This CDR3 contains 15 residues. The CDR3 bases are TGTGCCACCAGTGGCCCGGGACAGGGGTCAGACGGCTACACCTTC. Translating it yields CATSGPGQGSDGYTF.

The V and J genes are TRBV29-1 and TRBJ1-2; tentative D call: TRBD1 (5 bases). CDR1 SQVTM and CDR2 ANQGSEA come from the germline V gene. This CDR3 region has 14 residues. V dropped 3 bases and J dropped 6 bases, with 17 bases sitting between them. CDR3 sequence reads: CSVEGPAGTDGYTF. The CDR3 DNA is TGCAGCGTTGAGGGGCCCGCAGGGACTGATGGCTACACCTTC.

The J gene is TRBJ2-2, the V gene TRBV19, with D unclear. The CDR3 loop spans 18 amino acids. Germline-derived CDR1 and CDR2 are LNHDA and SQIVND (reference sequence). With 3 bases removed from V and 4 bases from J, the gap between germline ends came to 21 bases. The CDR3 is CASSISLLAGTVTGELFF. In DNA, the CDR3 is TGTGCCAGTAGTATTTCCCTCTTGGCAGGAACGGTCACCGGGGAGCTGTTTTTT.

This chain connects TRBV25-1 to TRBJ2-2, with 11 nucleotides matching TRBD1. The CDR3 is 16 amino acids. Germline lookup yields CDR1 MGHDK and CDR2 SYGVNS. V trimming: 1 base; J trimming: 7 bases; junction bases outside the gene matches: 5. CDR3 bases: TGTGCCAGCAGTGAATTCGGACAGGGGGCCGTCGGGGAGCTGTTTTTT. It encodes CASSEFGQGAVGELFF.

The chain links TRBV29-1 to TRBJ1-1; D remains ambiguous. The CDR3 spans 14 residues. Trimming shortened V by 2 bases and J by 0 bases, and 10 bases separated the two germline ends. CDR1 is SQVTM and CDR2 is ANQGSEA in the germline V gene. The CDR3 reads CSVELRALNTEAFF. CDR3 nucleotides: TGCAGCGTTGAATTGAGGGCTCTGAACACTGAAGCTTTCTTT.